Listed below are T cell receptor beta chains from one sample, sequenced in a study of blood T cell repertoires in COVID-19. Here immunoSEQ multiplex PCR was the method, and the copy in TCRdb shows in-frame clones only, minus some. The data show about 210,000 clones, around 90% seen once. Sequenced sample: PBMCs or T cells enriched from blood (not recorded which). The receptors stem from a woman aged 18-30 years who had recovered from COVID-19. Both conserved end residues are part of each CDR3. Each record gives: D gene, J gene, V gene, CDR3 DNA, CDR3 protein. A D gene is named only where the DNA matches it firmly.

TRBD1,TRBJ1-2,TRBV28,TGTGCCAGCAGTCCAGGACAGGGGCCTACCGATGGCTACACCTTC,CASSPGQGPTDGYTF
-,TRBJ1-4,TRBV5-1,TGCGCCAGCAGCTCGGGCATCTCGGGGAATGAAAAACTGTTTTTT,CASSSGISGNEKLFF
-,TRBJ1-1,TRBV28,TGTGCCAGCAGCGAATACTCACCGGGACAAGGGCGGTCCGCGGCGTTT,CASSEYSPGQGRSAAF
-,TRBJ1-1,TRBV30,TGTGCCTGGAGTGTAGTAGTAGACACTGAAGCTTTCTTT,CAWSVVVDTEAFF
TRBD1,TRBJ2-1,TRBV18,TGTGCCAGCTCACCGCCCCGGGACAGGGGCGGTGAGCAGTTCTTC,CASSPPRDRGGEQFF
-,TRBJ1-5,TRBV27,TGTGCCAGCAGTAAAGGGGTCTCGGGGGGGGATCAGCCCCAGCATTTT,CASSKGVSGGDQPQHF
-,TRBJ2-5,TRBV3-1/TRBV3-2,TGTGCCAGCAGCGCACGGGGGGCCAAGGAGACCCAGTACTTC,CASSARGAKETQYF
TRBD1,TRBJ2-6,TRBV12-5,TGTGCTAGTGGTTTGGTACCCGTGAAATCAGGGGGTGAATCCGTCCTGACTTTC,CASGLVPVKSGGESVLTF
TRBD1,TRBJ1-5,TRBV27,TGTGCCAGCAGAGCGGGACAGGGGAGAAATCAGCCCCAGCATTTT,CASRAGQGRNQPQHF
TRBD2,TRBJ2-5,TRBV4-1,TGCGCCAGCAGCCAATCAACTAGCGGGGGGGCTGAGGCCCAGTACTTC,CASSQSTSGGAEAQYF
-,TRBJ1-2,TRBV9,TGTGCCAGCAGCGACTCCGGGACATCCTATGGCTACACCTTC,CASSDSGTSYGYTF
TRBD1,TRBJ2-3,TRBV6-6,TGTGCCAGCAGTCCCTGGACAGGGGGCCTAGCCGCGGATACGCAGTATTTT,CASSPWTGGLAADTQYF
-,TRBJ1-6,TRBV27,TGTGCCAGCAGTTTAGGGGGGGGGTCACCCCTCCACTTT,CASSLGGGSPLHF
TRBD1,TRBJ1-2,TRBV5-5,TGTGCCAGCAGCCCTGCTCCGACAGGGGGTTATGGCTACACCTTC,CASSPAPTGGYGYTF
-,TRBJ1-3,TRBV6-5,TGTGCCAGCAGACCAGGGTCTGGAAACACCATATATTTT,CASRPGSGNTIYF
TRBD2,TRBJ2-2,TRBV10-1,TGCGCCCGCAGTGGGGGGGGGACGGAGAACACCGGGGAGCTGTTTTTT,CARSGGGTENTGELFF
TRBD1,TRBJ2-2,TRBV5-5,TGTGCCAGCAGCTTGGACAGGGGGTACGGGGAGCTGTTTTTT,CASSLDRGYGELFF
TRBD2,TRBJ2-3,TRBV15,TGTGCCACCAGCAGAGGAAGGGCGGGGGGAACAGATACGCAGTATTTT,CATSRGRAGGTDTQYF
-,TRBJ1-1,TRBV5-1,TGCGCCAGCAGCTTTGGGCAGCCGAACACTGAAGCTTTCTTT,CASSFGQPNTEAFF
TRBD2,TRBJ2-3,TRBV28,TGTGCCAGCAGTTTGGGTGGGGGGGGCACAGATACGCAGTATTTT,CASSLGGGGTDTQYF
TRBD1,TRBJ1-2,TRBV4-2,TGTGCCAGCAGCCAAGCTGGAACAGGGGGTAACTATGGCTACACCTTC,CASSQAGTGGNYGYTF
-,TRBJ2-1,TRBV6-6,TGTGCCAGCAGTTCTACAGGTTACAATGAGCAGTTCTTC,CASSSTGYNEQFF